One sample yielded the 32 T cell receptor beta chains listed below, sequenced in a study of blood T cell repertoires in COVID-19. Clones were read by immunoSEQ multiplex PCR, and TCRdb kept only the in-frame ones, dropping some. The table lists about 74,000 clones, roughly 88% of them singletons, with more than 2.5% in the top ten. The sample consisted of peripheral blood. These receptors all stem from a man between 65 and 85 years old with active or convalescent COVID-19.

The rearrangement uses TRBV6-5 and TRBJ2-2, with 10 bases that match TRBD2. The germline V gene encodes CDR1 MNHEY and CDR2 SVGAGI. Trimming cost V 5 bases and J 1 base; bases outside gene matches: 1. The CDR3 has 15 residues. The CDR3 is CASSRLAGNTGELFF. The CDR3 DNA sequence: TGTGCCAGCAGTCGACTAGCGGGGAACACCGGGGAGCTGTTTTTT.

The table lists this clone with a count of one. V gene TRBV18 combines with J gene TRBJ1-6; D gene unclear. CDR1 is KGHSH and CDR2 is LQKENI in the germline V gene. The CDR3 runs to 13 residues. V was shortened by 3 bases and J by 9 bases, with 9 bases between the two germline ends. The CDR3 region has the DNA TGTGCCAGCTCACCTGATGAGGGTTCACCCCTCCACTTT. The encoded protein is CASSPDEGSPLHF.

The CDR3 DNA reads as TGTGCCAGCAGCGCGACAGGGGGCCCCAATGAGCAGTTCTTC. This translates into CASSATGGPNEQFF. V is TRBV6-4 and J is TRBJ2-1; 10 nucleotides agree with TRBD1. Germline-derived CDR1 and CDR2 are MRHNA and SNTAGT. Trimming took 6 bases from V and 6 from J; bases not matched to a gene: 5. There are 14 residues in the CDR3.

V and J are TRBV5-6 and TRBJ2-7, with unresolved D. Germline V gives CDR1 SGHDT, CDR2 YYEEEE. Trimming pared 4 bases from V and 2 bases from J, leaving 10 bases between. The CDR3 length is 13 residues. The CDR3 region has the DNA TGTGCCAGCAGCCCACAGAGAGCCTACGAGCAGTACTTC. Its translation: CASSPQRAYEQYF.

This chain links TRBV19 with TRBJ1-2; D gene uncertain. In germline, CDR1 is LNHDA, CDR2 SQIVND (reference sequence). V dropped 1 base and J dropped 2 bases, with 5 bases sitting between them. The CDR3 runs to 13 residues. The CDR3 loop reads CASSIAPNYGYTF. The CDR3 coding sequence is TGTGCCAGTAGTATAGCCCCGAACTATGGCTACACCTTC.

This rearrangement joins TRBV10-2 to TRBJ1-5; 12 bases fit TRBD1. Germline trimming cut 9 bases from V and 7 bases from J; bases unmatched to any gene: 10. Germline CDR1 and CDR2: WSHSY and SAAADI. This CDR3 comprises 15 residues. The CDR3 DNA sequence: TGCGCCAGGCGAAGGGACAGGGGGCAGAAACAGCCCCAGCATTTT. Residues: CARRRDRGQKQPQHF.

This sequence joins TRBV11-3 and TRBJ2-2; TRBD2 matches 11 bases. This CDR3 contains 15 residues. Germline trimming cut 5 bases from V and 5 bases from J; bases unmatched to any gene: 4. Germline lookup yields CDR1 SGHNT and CDR2 YENEEA. CDR3 nucleotides: TGTGCCAGCAGCGGGGGACTAGCGGCTACCGGGGAGCTGTTTTTT. Translated, it gives CASSGGLAATGELFF. Drawing the rest from reference TRBV11-3 and TRBJ2-2, the complete variable domain is EAGVVQSPRYKIIEKKQPVAFWCNPISGHNTLYWYLQNLGQGPELLIRYENEEAVDDSQLPKDRFSAERLKGVDSTLKIQPAELGDSAVYLCASSGGLAATGELFFGEGSRLTVL.

The J gene is TRBJ2-1, the V gene TRBV4-2; 13 bases fit TRBD2. Germline CDR1 and CDR2: LGHNA and YNFKEQ. The CDR3 length is 18 residues. V lost 1 base, J lost 6 bases, and 9 bases stayed unmatched. CDR3 sequence reads: CASSQAAGTSGIPNEQFF. In DNA, the CDR3 is TGTGCCAGCAGCCAAGCGGCCGGGACTAGCGGGATTCCCAATGAGCAGTTCTTC.

The chain has TRBV20-1 and TRBJ2-1, with a tentative D call TRBD2 (6 bases). Trimming cost V 3 bases and J 5 bases, with 20 bases left between them. The germline V gene encodes CDR1 DFQATT and CDR2 SNEGSKA (reference sequence). This CDR3 contains 16 residues. CDR3 DNA: TGCAGTGCTAGTCCCCCCCTGGGGGGAGCCCACAATGAGCAGTTCTTC. Its translation: CSASPPLGGAHNEQFF.

The chain is built from TRBV29-1 and TRBJ1-2; 7 nucleotides align to TRBD1. V trimming: 3 bases; J trimming: 3 bases; junction bases outside the gene matches: 4. The CDR3 totals 13 residues. Germline assignment: CDR1 SQVTM and CDR2 ANQGSEA. The CDR3 reads CSVDFDRDYGYTF. The CDR3 coding sequence is TGCAGCGTTGATTTTGACAGGGACTATGGCTACACCTTC.

J is TRBJ2-5 and V is TRBV7-3; 9 bases are shared with TRBD2. J was trimmed by 2 bases and V by 2 bases; bases with no gene match: 6. The CDR3 contains 16 residues. CDR1 is SGHTA and CDR2 is FQGTGA in the germline V gene. This CDR3 is CASSLGGSGGQETQYF. The CDR3 nucleotides are TGTGCCAGCAGCTTAGGGGGTAGCGGGGGACAAGAGACCCAGTACTTC.

V and J are TRBV24-1 and TRBJ2-2; 8 positions match TRBD1. The CDR3 spans 15 residues. Trimming at V came to 3 bases and at J to 4 bases, leaving 3 bases not matched to a gene. Germline CDR1 is KGHDR and CDR2 is SFDVKD. The CDR3 region has the DNA TGTGCCACCAGTGATCCGGGACAGGTCACCGGGGAGCTGTTTTTT. Translating it yields CATSDPGQVTGELFF.

This chain connects TRBV4-2 to TRBJ1-2; TRBD1 might be the D (6 bases). Germline V CDR1 and CDR2: LGHNA, YNFKEQ. Trimming removed 1 base from V and 2 bases from J, with 11 bases in between. There are 15 residues in the CDR3. The CDR3 DNA reads as TGTGCCAGCAGCCAAGGGGGGCAGGGAAACTATGGCTACACCTTC. Translated, it gives CASSQGGQGNYGYTF.

CDR3 DNA sequence: TGCGCCAGCAGTGAGTCCACTATGCTGGGGGCCAACGTCCTGACTTTC. Translating gives CASSESTMLGANVLTF. The chain couples TRBV10-1 to TRBJ2-6, with D unclear. V was clipped by 0 bases and J by 4 bases, with 10 bases between them. From germline, CDR1 is WNHNN and CDR2 SYGVQD (reference sequence). This CDR3 is 16 amino acids long.

The chain carries TRBV7-6 and TRBJ1-6, with TRBD1 as a possible D gene (6 bases). Germline CDR1 and CDR2: SGHVS and FNYEAQ. This CDR3 has 15 residues. The V end lost 5 bases, the J end lost 4 bases, and 12 bases lay between the germline ends. CDR3 DNA: TGTGCCAGCAGCCTTGGACAGCTTTATAATTCACCCCTCCACTTT. Encoded protein: CASSLGQLYNSPLHF. Combining the CDR3 with reference TRBV7-6 and TRBJ1-6 gives the whole variable domain GAGVSQSPRYKVTKRGQDVALRCDPISGHVSLYWYRQALGQGPEFLTYFNYEAQQDKSGLPNDRFSAERPEGSISTLTIQRTEQRDSAMYRCASSLGQLYNSPLHFGNGTRLTVT.

This clone was seen many times. CDR3 region: CASSATAVEQYF. The DNA for the CDR3 is TGCGCCAGCAGCGCAACGGCGGTTGAGCAGTACTTC. The V gene is TRBV5-1, the J gene TRBJ2-7, with D unresolved. The CDR3 runs to 12 residues. V lost 4 bases to trimming and J lost 7 bases, with 12 bases between them. CDR1 and CDR2 from the germline V gene are SGHRS and YFSETQ.

This chain connects TRBV6-1 to TRBJ2-5; 8 bases align to TRBD2. V shed 3 bases and J 9 bases; nucleotides not matched to a gene: 12. The CDR3 totals 15 residues. Germline CDR1 is MNHNS and CDR2 is SASEGT. In DNA form, the CDR3 reads TGTGCCAGCAGTGATTTTAGCGGGGCCTTGTCGGCCCAGTACTTC. Translating gives CASSDFSGALSAQYF.

About this clone itself: Germline is not matched at one junction end, which may reflect a read error. The CDR3 DNA reads TGCAGTGCTAGTACCCCCGCTAGACAGGGGATCTTC. This gives the protein CSASTPARQGIF. The rearrangement links TRBV20-1 to TRBJ2-1; 8 nucleotides match TRBD1. Germline loops: CDR1 DFQATT, CDR2 SNEGSKA (reference sequence). CDR3 length: 12 residues.

The rearrangement uses TRBV11-2 and TRBJ1-1, with a possible D match to TRBD1 (5 bases). This CDR3 contains 13 residues. The V end was cut by 1 base, the J end by 9 bases, with 12 bases between. Germline CDR1 reads SGHAT; CDR2 reads FQNNGV. In nucleotides, the CDR3 is TGTGCCAGCAGCTTAGTAGGGTCAGGGAAAGCTTTCTTT. Translated: CASSLVGSGKAFF.

This clone appeared a single time. This sequence joins TRBV11-2 and TRBJ2-6; perhaps TRBD2 as D (6 bases). The germline CDR1 and CDR2 sequences are SGHAT and FQNNGV. This CDR3 spans 14 amino acids. V gave up 5 bases and J gave up 8 bases, with 13 bases separating them. In nucleotides, the CDR3 is TGTGCCAGCAGCCCGCGGGGAAGTCCCAACGTCCTGACTTTC. Translated, it gives CASSPRGSPNVLTF.

The rearrangement uses TRBV5-1 and TRBJ2-3; tentative D call: TRBD2 (5 bases). The CDR3 covers 17 residues. Germline CDR1 reads SGHRS; CDR2 reads YFSETQ. Trimming stripped 0 bases from V and 3 bases from J, with 17 bases between. The CDR3 spells CASSLGSSGIITDTQYF. DNA of the CDR3: TGCGCCAGCAGCTTGGGCTCGAGCGGCATAATAACAGATACGCAGTATTTT.

The chain has TRBV4-1 and TRBJ1-2; tentatively, D is TRBD1 (5 bases). This CDR3 spans 15 amino acids. V dropped 0 bases and J dropped 4 bases, with 12 bases sitting between them. The germline gives CDR1 MGHRA, CDR2 YSYEKL. The CDR3 region is CASSQDPTATYGYTF. The CDR3 DNA is TGCGCCAGCAGCCAAGATCCGACAGCCACCTATGGCTACACCTTC.

This clone has just one count. The rearrangement joins TRBV2 to TRBJ1-3; D ambiguous. CDR1 and CDR2 (germline): SNHLY, FYNNEI. The V gene lost 2 bases and the J gene lost 0 bases, with 8 bases spanning the gap. The length of the CDR3 is 15 residues. CDR3 coding DNA: TGTGCCAGCAGTGAATCCTTGTACTCTGGAAACACCATATATTTT. It codes for CASSESLYSGNTIYF.

V and J are TRBV5-1 and TRBJ1-5, with D uncertain. The germline V gene has CDR1 SGHRS and CDR2 YFSETQ. Between the trimmed V and J ends, which lost 0 bases and 3 bases, there was a span of 4 bases. CDR3 length equals 13 residues. The CDR3 nucleotides read TGCGCCAGCAGCTTGGACTACAATCAGCCCCAGCATTTT. This codes for CASSLDYNQPQHF.

A word on this clone: Other DNA sequences of this sample code for an identical CDR3. The chain is built from TRBV5-1 and TRBJ2-5; tentative D call: TRBD1 (5 bases). The CDR3 spans 13 residues. Germline assignment: CDR1 SGHRS and CDR2 YFSETQ. V was clipped by 4 bases and J by 3 bases, with 10 bases between them. The chain's CDR3 is CASSRFREETQYF. Written as DNA, the CDR3 is TGCGCCAGCAGCCGCTTCAGGGAAGAGACCCAGTACTTC.

The rearrangement uses TRBV28 and TRBJ2-2; 11 bases agree with TRBD2. The CDR3 is made up of 16 amino acids. V lost 5 bases to trimming and J lost 0 bases; unmatched junction nucleotides: 2. Germline V gene data show CDR1 as MDHEN and CDR2 as SYDVKM. The CDR3 protein is CASSMTSGANTGELFF. CDR3 sequence (DNA): TGTGCCAGCAGTATGACTAGCGGGGCGAACACCGGGGAGCTGTTTTTT.

This clone was seen just once. The chain carries TRBV9 and TRBJ2-3, with D maybe TRBD2 (5 bases). Germline V gives CDR1 SGDLS, CDR2 YYNGEE. CDR3 size: 18 residues. Trimming shortened V by 4 bases and J by 5 bases, and 26 bases separated the two germline ends. CDR3 bases: TGTGCCAGCAGCTCAGACCCGGGGTCTTACGGGTCTGGAGATACGCAGTATTTT. Amino acids: CASSSDPGSYGSGDTQYF. Together with reference TRBV9 and TRBJ2-3, the CDR3 gives the full variable domain: DSGVTQTPKHLITATGQRVTLRCSPRSGDLSVYWYQQSLDQGLQFLIQYYNGEERAKGNILERFSAQQFPDLHSELNLSSLELGDSALYFCASSSDPGSYGSGDTQYFGPGTRLTVL.

There are a few counts of this clone. V and J are TRBV7-6 and TRBJ2-7, with no clear D. The CDR3 sequence is 12 residues long. Trimming left V 5 bases short and J 4 bases short, with 9 bases between. CDR1 SGHVS and CDR2 FNYEAQ come from the germline V gene. CDR3 sequence reads: CASSDDIYEQYF. For the CDR3, the DNA is TGTGCCAGCAGCGACGACATTTACGAGCAGTACTTC.

This chain joins TRBV30 and TRBJ1-4, with D unresolved. V gave up 5 bases and J gave up 13 bases, with 17 bases separating them. Germline values: CDR1 GTSNPN, CDR2 SVGIG (reference sequence). This CDR3 contains 12 residues. In nucleotides, the CDR3 is TGTGCCTGGTCCGCCGAGGGAAATAGACTGTTTTTT. It specifies CAWSAEGNRLFF.

The V and J genes are TRBV7-8 and TRBJ2-1; TRBD2 agrees at 12 bases. Trimming removed 2 bases from V and 8 bases from J; junction bases left unmatched: 1. Germline V gene sequence: CDR1 SGHVS, CDR2 FQNEAQ. The CDR3 extends over 14 amino acids. The CDR3 loop is CASSLRLAGDEQFF. The CDR3 nucleotides read TGTGCCAGCAGCTTACGACTAGCGGGAGATGAGCAGTTCTTC.

V and J are TRBV3-1 (or the pseudogene TRBV3-2) and TRBJ2-7, with 7 positions matching TRBD2. V lost 1 base, J lost 3 bases, and 6 bases stayed unmatched. From germline, CDR1 is LGHDT and CDR2 YNNKEL (reference sequence). The CDR3 covers 15 residues. The CDR3: CASSQGASGLYEQYF. The CDR3 nucleotides read TGTGCCAGCAGCCAAGGGGCTAGCGGACTCTACGAGCAGTACTTC.

The V and J genes are TRBV2 and TRBJ1-1; D is unclear. This CDR3 spans 11 amino acids. The germline gives CDR1 SNHLY, CDR2 FYNNEI. The V end lost 5 bases, the J end lost 5 bases, and 6 bases lay between the germline ends. The DNA of the CDR3 is TGTGCCAGCAGTTCCGAGACTGAAGCTTTCTTT. As protein: CASSSETEAFF.